These 6 T cell receptor beta chains were sequenced from one sample in a study of HIV-infected patients and healthy controls. Follow-up blood was drawn about 14 weeks, roughly three months, after antiretroviral therapy began. No cell fractionation was done, so the repertoire covers all unsorted peripheral blood T cells. Around 500 ng RNA was reverse transcribed with alpha and beta constant-region primers. Separate chain-specific third strand synthesis with multiplexing indices produced the alpha and beta libraries. TCRdb re-analysed the 5' RACE reads in MiXCR, keeping a single row per CDR3 protein. The repertoire holds about 6,600 distinct CDR3 sequences, 7.5% to 10% seen once, with around 20% in the top ten. Sample: blood, taken during antiretroviral therapy. The receptors come from an adult with HIV infection.

This clonotype was detected many times. The chain uses TRBV13 and TRBJ2-7; 10 bases match TRBD2. This CDR3 is built from 14 residues. V shed 6 bases, J shed 8 bases, and the junction held 10 bases outside the gene matches. Germline-derived CDR1 and CDR2 are PRHDT and FYEKMQ (reference sequence). The CDR3 spells CASRASGGPVKQYF. Here the CDR3 DNA reads TGTGCCAGCAGAGCTAGCGGGGGACCGGTAAAGCAGTACTTC.

The rearrangement uses TRBV7-6 and TRBJ2-1; perhaps TRBD1 as D (5 bases). The CDR3 totals 13 residues. Looked up from germline, CDR1 is SGHVS and CDR2 is FNYEAQ. V dropped 5 bases and J dropped 4 bases, with 9 bases sitting between them. CDR3 in DNA: TGTGCCAGCAGCCCGACAGATTACAATGAGCAGTTCTTC. This gives the protein CASSPTDYNEQFF.

This clonotype was counted a few times. This rearrangement joins TRBV4-1 to TRBJ2-2; 11 bases match TRBD2. CDR1 and CDR2 from the germline V gene are MGHRA and YSYEKL. The CDR3 totals 19 residues. With V trimmed by 0 bases and J by 2 bases, 8 bases remained unmatched. In nucleotides, the CDR3 is TGCGCCAGCAGCCAAGATCGGCTAGCGGGGGGCCCAAACACCGGGGAGCTGTTTTTT. This gives the protein CASSQDRLAGGPNTGELFF.

This clonotype turned up a few times. V and J are TRBV6-5 and TRBJ2-2; the D gene is possibly TRBD1 (6 bases). This CDR3 region has 17 residues. V lost 2 bases and J lost 2, with 15 bases in between. Germline V gives CDR1 MNHEY, CDR2 SVGAGI. The CDR3 is CASSYAGQHINTGELFF. CDR3 bases: TGTGCCAGCAGTTACGCCGGACAGCACATCAACACCGGGGAGCTGTTTTTT.

The CDR3 DNA reads as TGCGCCAGCAGCACAGGACTAGCGGGGGGTATCACAGATACGCAGTATTTT. It codes for CASSTGLAGGITDTQYF. The gene calls are TRBV5-1 and TRBJ2-3, with 14 positions matching TRBD2. Trimming removed 4 bases from V and 2 bases from J; junction bases left unmatched: 6. There are 17 residues in the CDR3. In germline, CDR1 is SGHRS, CDR2 YFSETQ.

This clonotype was counted many times. The V call is TRBV12-3 or TRBV12-4, the J call TRBJ2-6; tentatively, D is TRBD2 (7 bases). V was clipped by 7 bases and J by 2 bases, with 33 bases between them. This CDR3 is built from 22 residues. CDR3 amino acids: CASNSISSWGGPRGAGANVLTF. The CDR3 region has the DNA TGTGCCAGCAATTCTATCTCTAGCTGGGGGGGTCCCAGGGGCGCTGGGGCCAACGTCCTGACTTTC.